One TCR beta chain is described in this entry. Its matching antigen is unknown. The data originate from a study of OX40 agonist ivuxolimab in advanced cancers. For the study at large: An agonistic anti-OX40 (CD134) antibody, ivuxolimab, was used to treat the patients. Past anti-PD-1, anti-PD-L1 or anti-CTLA-4 therapy was accepted, and 30% to 50% had received some. General study findings and limits: Doses of 0.1 to 3.0 mg/kg were accompanied by clonal expansion of CD4+ and CD8+ blood T cells by week 6.

Only in-frame clones appear in the TCRdb table, and some are missing; sequencing was by immunoSEQ multiplex PCR. The sample has 65,000 to 90,000 clones; 92% are singletons. This TCR was sampled from an adult with an advanced solid tumor such as melanoma, head and neck, liver or kidney cancer. The sequencing used CD4+ or CD8+ T cells sorted from blood, collected in a trial of the OX40 agonist ivuxolimab.

In nucleotides, the CDR3 is TGTGCCAGCAGTTACCTCCCCAAGGGTACTAATGAAAAACTGTTTTTT. It translates to CASSYLPKGTNEKLFF. V and J are TRBV6-6 and TRBJ1-4; unclear D gene. The germline V gene has CDR1 MNHNY and CDR2 SVGAGI (reference sequence). V was clipped by 2 bases and J by 2 bases, with 12 bases between them. This CDR3 is built from 16 residues.